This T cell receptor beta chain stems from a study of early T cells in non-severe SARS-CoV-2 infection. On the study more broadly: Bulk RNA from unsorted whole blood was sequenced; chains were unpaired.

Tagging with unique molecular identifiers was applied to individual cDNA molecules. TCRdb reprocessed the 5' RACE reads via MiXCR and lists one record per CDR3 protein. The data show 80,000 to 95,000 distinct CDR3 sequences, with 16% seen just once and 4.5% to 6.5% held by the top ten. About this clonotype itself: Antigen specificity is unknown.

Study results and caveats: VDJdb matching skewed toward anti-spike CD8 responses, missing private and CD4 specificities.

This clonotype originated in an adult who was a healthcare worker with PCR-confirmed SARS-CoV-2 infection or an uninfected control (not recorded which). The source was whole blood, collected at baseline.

The CDR3 is CASSLAQQVNTGELFF. CDR3 coding DNA: TGTGCCAGCAGCTTAGCGCAACAGGTGAACACCGGGGAGCTGTTTTTT. The rearrangement links TRBV7-8 to TRBJ2-2, with a weak D call TRBD1 (5 bases). Trimming took 0 bases from V and 1 from J, leaving 9 bases between them. CDR1 and CDR2 from the germline V gene are SGHVS and FQNEAQ. The CDR3 runs to 16 residues. The whole variable domain, filled in from reference TRBV7-8 and TRBJ2-2, reads GAGVSQSPRYKVAKRGQDVALRCDPISGHVSLFWYQQALGQGPEFLTYFQNEAQLDKSGLPSDRFFAERPEGSVSTLKIQRTQQEDSAVYLCASSLAQQVNTGELFFGEGSRLTVL.